A few counts support the clone carrying this TCR beta chain. The target antigen is unknown. This specimen comes from a study of beta chain features in type 1 diabetes. V was trimmed by 0 bases and J by 7 bases, leaving 7 bases between them. The CDR3 length is 13 residues. The germline CDR1 and CDR2 sequences are SGHVS and FNYEAQ. Study-wide points: VDJ junctions sequenced from type 1 diabetes patients showed fewer insertions and more deletions. A closer apparent resemblance between naive, central memory and Treg TCRB repertoires was seen in patients than in healthy donors. For Type 1 diabetes patients, all four CD4+ subsets carried TCRB CDR3s that were moderately but significantly shorter.

Investigators reverse transcribed all isolated RNA, so they sequenced expressed TCRB transcripts. Some clones are missing from TCRdb's copy, which holds only in-frame ones; the method was immunoSEQ multiplex PCR. Of around 340,000 clones listed, 9.3% were seen once; the top ten hold approximately 1%. The chain employs TRBV7-6 and TRBJ1-5; D is ambiguous. The sequenced sample consisted of central memory CD4+ T cells from blood. The clonotype originates from a man under 40 with type 1 diabetes. CDR3 region: CASSLAGRQPQHF. The CDR3 region has the DNA TGTGCCAGCAGCTTAGCGGGAAGGCAGCCCCAGCATTTT.